One sample yielded the 16 T cell receptor beta chains listed below, sequenced in a study of blood T cell repertoires in COVID-19. The data were produced by immunoSEQ multiplex PCR, yet TCRdb's version contains in-frame clones alone and is incomplete. Among 450,000 to 500,000 clones listed, about 85% were seen once. The specimen sequenced was PBMCs or T cells enriched from blood (not recorded which). The receptor source for this set is a woman aged 55 to 70 who had recovered from COVID-19.

This clone was counted only a few times. The chain couples TRBV4-1 to TRBJ2-3; 9 bases line up with TRBD2. In germline, CDR1 is MGHRA, CDR2 YSYEKL. After removal of 3 bases from V and 2 bases from J, the junction contained 3 bases not matched to a gene. The CDR3 is made up of 15 amino acids. CDR3 sequence: CASSQIAGDTDTQYF. The CDR3 DNA reads TGCGCCAGCAGCCAGATAGCGGGGGACACAGATACGCAGTATTTT.

This rearrangement joins TRBV18 to TRBJ1-1; 9 nucleotides align to TRBD1. CDR1 is KGHSH, CDR2 LQKENI, per germline. The length of the CDR3 is 14 residues. Losses at the gene ends were 3 bases for V and 6 bases for J; bases not matched to a gene: 5. The DNA of the CDR3 is TGTGCCAGCTCACCGGGGACAGGGCGAGCTGAAGCTTTCTTT. This sequence encodes CASSPGTGRAEAFF.

The gene calls are TRBV5-1 and TRBJ2-5; 9 bases map to TRBD1. CDR3 size: 15 residues. Trimming cost V 7 bases and J 3 bases; bases outside gene matches: 10. CDR1 is SGHRS, CDR2 YFSETQ, per germline. The CDR3 DNA reads as TGCGCCAGCGGTCTACAAGGACAGGGGAAAGAGACCCAGTACTTC. This codes for CASGLQGQGKETQYF.

The chain combines TRBV29-1 with TRBJ1-4; the D gene is possibly TRBD1 (5 bases). The length of the CDR3 is 14 residues. CDR1 is SQVTM and CDR2 is ANQGSEA in the germline V gene. Trimming cost V 5 bases and J 4 bases, with 14 bases left between them. The CDR3, as DNA: TGCAGCGTTTCCTTTGGGGCACTTAATGAAAAACTGTTTTTT. This sequence encodes CSVSFGALNEKLFF. The complete variable domain, with remaining parts taken from reference TRBV29-1 and TRBJ1-4, reads SAVISQKPSRDICQRGTSLTIQCQVDSQVTMMFWYRQQPGQSLTLIATANQGSEATYESGFVIDKFPISRPNLTFSTLTVSNMSPEDSSIYLCSVSFGALNEKLFFGSGTQLSVL.

DNA for the CDR3: TGCGCCAGCAGCACCGGACAGGGGAACTACGAGCAGTACTTC. Its translation: CASSTGQGNYEQYF. This chain connects TRBV5-1 to TRBJ2-7; 9 positions agree with TRBD1. The V gene's germline CDR1 is SGHRS and CDR2 YFSETQ. V trimming: 4 bases; J trimming: 3 bases; junction bases outside the gene matches: 5. The CDR3 consists of 14 residues.

The rearrangement joins TRBV4-1 to TRBJ2-2; maybe TRBD1 (6 bases). V was cut by 3 bases and J by 0 bases, with 11 bases left in between. Per the germline V gene, CDR1 is MGHRA and CDR2 is YSYEKL. The CDR3 contains 16 residues. CDR3 sequence reads: CASSHGQPANTGELFF. The CDR3 region has the DNA TGCGCCAGCAGCCATGGACAGCCCGCGAACACCGGGGAGCTGTTTTTT.

The chain combines TRBV12-3 or TRBV12-4 with TRBJ1-6; no clear D gene. The CDR3 runs 12 residues. V dropped 5 bases and J dropped 10 bases, with 9 bases sitting between them. This CDR3 reads CASSLSRSPLHF. CDR3 DNA: TGTGCCAGCAGTCTCTCTAGGTCACCCCTCCACTTT.

The gene calls are TRBV29-1 and TRBJ2-5; 9 bases match TRBD1. Germline V gives CDR1 SQVTM, CDR2 ANQGSEA. The CDR3 has 11 amino acids. The V gene end was trimmed by 5 bases and the J gene end by 7 bases; junction bases not matched to a gene: 2. Here the CDR3 reads CSVRQGVTQYF. Written as DNA, the CDR3 is TGCAGCGTTAGACAGGGGGTGACCCAGTACTTC.

The rearrangement joins TRBV3-1 (or the pseudogene TRBV3-2) to TRBJ2-1; TRBD1 agrees at 7 bases. The V gene's germline CDR1 is LGHDT and CDR2 YNNKEL (reference sequence). The CDR3 sequence is 15 residues long. J was trimmed by 0 bases and V by 1 base; bases with no gene match: 0. This chain's CDR3 is CASSQGDSSYNEQFF. CDR3 nucleotide sequence: TGTGCCAGCAGCCAAGGGGACAGCTCCTACAATGAGCAGTTCTTC.

This chain connects TRBV18 to TRBJ2-2, with D tentatively TRBD1 (6 bases). Germline V CDR1 and CDR2: KGHSH, LQKENI. This CDR3 comprises 16 residues. Trimming took 1 base from V and 0 from J, leaving 9 bases between them. The CDR3 DNA sequence: TGTGCCAGCTCACCACGGCAGGGGACGAACACCGGGGAGCTGTTTTTT. This sequence encodes CASSPRQGTNTGELFF.

The chain joins TRBV7-9 to TRBJ1-1, with D maybe TRBD1 (6 bases). The CDR3 extends over 15 amino acids. V dropped 1 base and J dropped 1 base, with 10 bases sitting between them. Germline values: CDR1 SEHNR, CDR2 FQNEAQ (reference sequence). The CDR3 here is CASSLGRGANTEAFF. CDR3 coding DNA: TGTGCCAGCAGCTTAGGACGGGGGGCGAACACTGAAGCTTTCTTT.

The chain recombines TRBV7-2 with TRBJ2-3; TRBD1 agrees at 7 bases. The V segment lost 6 bases and the J segment 2 bases; nucleotides outside the gene matches: 2. The CDR3 loop spans 13 amino acids. The V gene's germline CDR1 is SGHTA and CDR2 FQGNSA. As DNA, the CDR3 is TGTGCCAGCAGGGGACAGATCACAGATACGCAGTATTTT. Translation gives CASRGQITDTQYF.

The chain employs TRBV10-3 and TRBJ2-5; 12 positions match TRBD2. The trim removed 9 bases at V and 5 bases at J, leaving 4 bases unmatched. CDR3 length equals 13 residues. Germline lookup yields CDR1 ENHRY and CDR2 SYGVKD. CDR3 sequence (DNA): TGTGCCATAAGGACTAGCGGGGCGGAGACCCAGTACTTC. Its protein is CAIRTSGAETQYF.

The V and J genes are TRBV19 and TRBJ2-3; 9 bases fit TRBD2. Unmatched junction bases numbered 8, after V lost 3 bases and J lost 4 bases. This CDR3 comprises 16 residues. Germline V gives CDR1 LNHDA, CDR2 SQIVND (reference sequence). In DNA, the CDR3 is TGTGCCAGTAGTATCTCTGGCGGGGGGGCCGCAGATACGCAGTATTTT. Its protein product is CASSISGGGAADTQYF.

The genes are TRBV9 and TRBJ2-6; D possibly corresponds to TRBD2 (5 bases). The CDR3 is 16 amino acids. CDR1 is SGDLS, CDR2 YYNGEE, per germline. V was clipped by 3 bases and J by 0 bases, with 10 bases between them. CDR3 sequence: CASSDRGSSGANVLTF. CDR3 coding DNA: TGTGCCAGCAGCGATCGGGGAAGCTCTGGGGCCAACGTCCTGACTTTC.

The J gene is TRBJ2-1, the V gene TRBV3-1 (or the pseudogene TRBV3-2), with a possible D match to TRBD2 (5 bases). The germline V gene encodes CDR1 LGHDT and CDR2 YNNKEL (reference sequence). Trimming cost V 1 base and J 3 bases, with 10 bases left between them. The CDR3 totals 15 residues. The CDR3: CASSQAGRNYNEQFF. CDR3 bases: TGTGCCAGCAGCCAAGCGGGGAGAAACTACAATGAGCAGTTCTTC.